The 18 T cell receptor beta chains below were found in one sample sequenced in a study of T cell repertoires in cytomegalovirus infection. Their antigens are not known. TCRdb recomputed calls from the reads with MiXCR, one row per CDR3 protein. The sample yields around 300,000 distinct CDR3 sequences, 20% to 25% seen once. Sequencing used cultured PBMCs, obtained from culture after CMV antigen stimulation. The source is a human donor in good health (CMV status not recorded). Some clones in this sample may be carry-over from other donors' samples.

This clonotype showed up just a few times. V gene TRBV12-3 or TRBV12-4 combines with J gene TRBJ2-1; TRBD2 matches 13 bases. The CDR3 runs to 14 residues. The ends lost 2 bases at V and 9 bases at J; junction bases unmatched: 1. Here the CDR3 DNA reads TGTGCCAGCAGTTTACGACTAGCGGGAGGTGAGCAGTTCTTC. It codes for CASSLRLAGGEQFF.

In DNA form, the CDR3 reads TGTGCCAGTAGTATAGATGGAGCGGGAGGGCCAATTGATACGCAGTATTTT. Its translation: CASSIDGAGGPIDTQYF. The rearrangement links TRBV19 to TRBJ2-3, with 10 bases lining up with TRBD2. Germline CDR1 and CDR2: LNHDA and SQIVND (reference sequence). Unmatched junction bases numbered 9, after V lost 0 bases and J lost 6 bases. The CDR3 contains 17 residues.

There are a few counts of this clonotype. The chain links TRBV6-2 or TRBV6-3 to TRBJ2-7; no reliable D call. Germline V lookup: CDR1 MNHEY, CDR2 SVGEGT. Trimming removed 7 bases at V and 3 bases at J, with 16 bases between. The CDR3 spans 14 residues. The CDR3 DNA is TGTGCCAGCATGACACCTCGCCCTAACTACGAGCAGTACGTC. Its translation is CASMTPRPNYEQYV.

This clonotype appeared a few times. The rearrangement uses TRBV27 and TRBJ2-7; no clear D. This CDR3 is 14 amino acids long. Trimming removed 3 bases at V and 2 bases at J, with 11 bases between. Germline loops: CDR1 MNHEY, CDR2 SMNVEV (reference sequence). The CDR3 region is CASSFGNPAYEQYF. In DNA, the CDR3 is TGTGCCAGCAGTTTCGGCAATCCAGCCTACGAGCAGTACTTC.

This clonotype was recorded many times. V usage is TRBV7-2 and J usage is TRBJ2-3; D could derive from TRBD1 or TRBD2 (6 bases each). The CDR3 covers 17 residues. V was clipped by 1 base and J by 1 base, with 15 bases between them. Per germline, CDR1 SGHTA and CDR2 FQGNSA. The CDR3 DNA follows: TGTGCCAGCAGCTTAGAGGGGGACTCGTTGGGCACAGATACGCAGTATTTT. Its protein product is CASSLEGDSLGTDTQYF.

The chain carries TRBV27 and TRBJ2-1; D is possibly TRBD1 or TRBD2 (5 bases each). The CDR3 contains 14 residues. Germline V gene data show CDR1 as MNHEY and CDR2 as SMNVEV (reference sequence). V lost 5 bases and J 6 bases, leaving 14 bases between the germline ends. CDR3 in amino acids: CASSPRDLINEQFF. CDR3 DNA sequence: TGTGCCAGCAGTCCCCGGGACCTAATCAATGAGCAGTTCTTC.

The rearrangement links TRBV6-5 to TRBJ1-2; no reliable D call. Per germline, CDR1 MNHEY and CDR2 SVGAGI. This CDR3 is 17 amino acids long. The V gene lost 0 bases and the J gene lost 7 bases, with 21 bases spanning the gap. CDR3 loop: CASSYSKGARRVSGYTF. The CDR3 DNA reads TGTGCCAGCAGTTACTCGAAGGGAGCACGGCGGGTCTCTGGCTACACCTTC.

The DNA for the CDR3 is TGTGCCAGCAGTTTCGCCTTAGAGACCCAGTACTTC. This codes for CASSFALETQYF. This sequence joins TRBV12-3 or TRBV12-4 and TRBJ2-5; D gene unclear. V dropped 3 bases and J dropped 4 bases, with 6 bases sitting between them. The CDR3 runs to 12 residues.

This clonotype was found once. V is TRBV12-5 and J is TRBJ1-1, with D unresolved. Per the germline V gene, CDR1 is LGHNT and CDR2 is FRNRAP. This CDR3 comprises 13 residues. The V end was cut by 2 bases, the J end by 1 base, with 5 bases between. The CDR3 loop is CASGLNRNTEAFF. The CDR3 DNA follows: TGTGCTAGTGGTTTGAACAGGAACACTGAAGCTTTCTTT.

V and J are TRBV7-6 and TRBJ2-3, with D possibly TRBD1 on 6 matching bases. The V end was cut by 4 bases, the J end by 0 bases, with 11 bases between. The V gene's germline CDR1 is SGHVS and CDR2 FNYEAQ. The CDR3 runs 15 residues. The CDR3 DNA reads TGTGCCAGCAGCTCCCGGACAGTCAGCACAGATACGCAGTATTTT. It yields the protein CASSSRTVSTDTQYF.

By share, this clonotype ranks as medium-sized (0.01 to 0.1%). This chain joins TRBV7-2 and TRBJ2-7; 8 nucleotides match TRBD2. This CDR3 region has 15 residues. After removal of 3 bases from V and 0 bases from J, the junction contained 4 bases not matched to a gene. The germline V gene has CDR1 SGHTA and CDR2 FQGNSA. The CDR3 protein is CASSFSGISSYEQYF. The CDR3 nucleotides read TGTGCCAGCAGCTTTAGCGGGATAAGCTCCTACGAGCAGTACTTC.

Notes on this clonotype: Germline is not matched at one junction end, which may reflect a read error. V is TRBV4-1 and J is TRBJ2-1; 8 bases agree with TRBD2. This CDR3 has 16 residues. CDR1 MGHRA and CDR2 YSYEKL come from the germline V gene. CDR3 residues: CASSPFSGNSYNEQFF. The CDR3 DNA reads TGTGCCAGCAGTCCTTTTAGCGGGAACTCCTACAATGAGCAGTTCTTC.

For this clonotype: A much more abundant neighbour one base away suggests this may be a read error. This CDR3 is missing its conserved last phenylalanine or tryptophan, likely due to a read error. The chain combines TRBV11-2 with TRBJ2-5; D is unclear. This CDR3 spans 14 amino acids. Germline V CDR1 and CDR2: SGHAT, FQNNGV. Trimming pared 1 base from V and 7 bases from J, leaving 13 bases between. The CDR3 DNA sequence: TGTGCCAGCAGCTTAGTTTCGGGTCCAGCGACCCAGTACCTC. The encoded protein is CASSLVSGPATQYL.

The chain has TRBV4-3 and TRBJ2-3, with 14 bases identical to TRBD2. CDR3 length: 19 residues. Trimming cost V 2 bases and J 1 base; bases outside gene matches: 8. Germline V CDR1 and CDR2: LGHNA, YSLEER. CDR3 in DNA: TGCGCCAGCAGCCAATCCTCCACGGGACTAGCGGGAGGCACAGATACGCAGTATTTT. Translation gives CASSQSSTGLAGGTDTQYF.

Here the CDR3 reads CASSPGGVDSYEQYV. The DNA for the CDR3 is TGTGCCAGCAGTCCTGGGGGGGTGGACTCCTACGAGCAGTACGTC. The rearrangement uses TRBV2 and TRBJ2-7, with 7 bases fitting TRBD2. This CDR3 is 15 amino acids long. Germline V gene lookup returns CDR1 SNHLY and CDR2 FYNNEI. After removal of 5 bases from V and 0 bases from J, the junction contained 7 bases not matched to a gene.

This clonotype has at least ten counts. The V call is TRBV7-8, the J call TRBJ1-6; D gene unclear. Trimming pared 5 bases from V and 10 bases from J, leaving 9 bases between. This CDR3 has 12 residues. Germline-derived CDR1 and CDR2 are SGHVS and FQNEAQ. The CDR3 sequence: CASSAPASPLHF. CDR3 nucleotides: TGTGCCAGCAGCGCTCCAGCATCACCCCTCCACTTT.

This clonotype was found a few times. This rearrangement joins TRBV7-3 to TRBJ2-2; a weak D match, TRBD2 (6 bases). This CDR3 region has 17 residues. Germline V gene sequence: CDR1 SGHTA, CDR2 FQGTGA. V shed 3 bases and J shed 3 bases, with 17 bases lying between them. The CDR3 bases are TGTGCCAGCAGCTTGGGGCCGGGGCGCGGGGACACCGGGGAGCTGTTTTTT. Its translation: CASSLGPGRGDTGELFF.

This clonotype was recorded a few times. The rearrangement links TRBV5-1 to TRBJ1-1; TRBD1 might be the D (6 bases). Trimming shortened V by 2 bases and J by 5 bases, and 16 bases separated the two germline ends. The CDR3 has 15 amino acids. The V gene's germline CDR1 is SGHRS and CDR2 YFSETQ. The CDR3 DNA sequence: TGCGCCAGCAGCTTTAGGTCGGGGGCAGGGACTGAAGCTTTCTTT. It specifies CASSFRSGAGTEAFF.